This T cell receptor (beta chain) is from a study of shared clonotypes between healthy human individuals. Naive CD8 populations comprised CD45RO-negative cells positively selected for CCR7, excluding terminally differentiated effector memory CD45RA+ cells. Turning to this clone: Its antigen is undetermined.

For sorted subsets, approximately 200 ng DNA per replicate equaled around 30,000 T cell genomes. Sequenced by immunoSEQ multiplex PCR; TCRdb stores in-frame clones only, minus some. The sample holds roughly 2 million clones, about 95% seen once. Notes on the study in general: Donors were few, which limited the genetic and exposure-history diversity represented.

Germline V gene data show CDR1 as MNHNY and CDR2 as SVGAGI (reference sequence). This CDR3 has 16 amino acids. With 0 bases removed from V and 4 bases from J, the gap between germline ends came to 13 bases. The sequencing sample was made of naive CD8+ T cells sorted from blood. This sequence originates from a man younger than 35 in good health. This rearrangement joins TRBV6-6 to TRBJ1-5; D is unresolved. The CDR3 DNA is TGTGCCAGCAGTTACTCGACACCCCGCCCAAATCAGCCCCAGCATTTT. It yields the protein CASSYSTPRPNQPQHF.